This T cell receptor beta chain was found in a study of blood T cell repertoires in COVID-19. At the level of the study: Material from acute and convalescent COVID-19 was sourced from the United States, Italy and Spain. T cells, B-cell-depleted T cells, or PBMCs supplied cDNA or gDNA.

As originally analysed: Reference gene primers were amplified, and this amplification served to estimate nucleated cell counts. TCRdb keeps only in-frame clones here, not all; method: immunoSEQ multiplex PCR. D and trimming were read from the DNA, whereas the V and J calls and clone size are those reported in that table. The table has 200,000 to 250,000 clones, approximately 88% seen once. CDR1 is MNHEY and CDR2 is SVGAGI in the germline V gene. The CDR3 has 15 residues. J lost 5 bases, V lost 3 bases, and 4 bases had no gene match. The J gene is TRBJ1-6, the V gene TRBV6-5; TRBD1 agrees at 7 bases. The source material was peripheral blood. The clonotype comes from a man aged 55 to 70 who had recovered from COVID-19. The CDR3 DNA is TGTGCCAGCAGTTATGGCAGGGGGGATAATTCACCCCTCCACTTT. This translates into CASSYGRGDNSPLHF.